This T cell receptor beta chain was captured in a study of blood T cells in healthy people across ages. General study findings and limits: Total diversity from one million sequenced T cells was likely underestimated.

The CDR3 spans 13 residues. Per germline, CDR1 SGHTA and CDR2 FQGTGA. Trimming pared 4 bases from V and 7 bases from J, leaving 11 bases between. A second PCR of about 6 to 11 cycles used a sample-barcoded 5' primer and a J-beta primer mix. TCRdb processed the 5' RACE reads anew with MiXCR; each CDR3 protein has one entry. The sample includes approximately 360,000 distinct CDR3 sequences, approximately 52% seen only once; the top ten take 45% to 55%. Note on this clonotype: Antigen: not known.

The chain employs TRBV7-3 and TRBJ2-1; D is unclear. Specimen: blood. The TCR sequence derives from a man aged 60 to 69 in good health. CDR3 sequence reads: CASSSYDSNEQFF. In nucleotides, the CDR3 is TGTGCCAGCAGCTCCTACGACTCGAATGAGCAGTTCTTC.